What follows are 22 T cell receptor beta chains derived from one specimen sequenced in a study of response to subunit inactivated influenza vaccine. TCRdb passed the RT-PCR reads through MiXCR, listing each CDR3 protein once. This sample has about 500,000 distinct CDR3 sequences, with 16% found just once. Here the sequenced sample was CD4+ T cells sorted from PBMCs, taken around 25 months after vaccination. The source of these receptors is a man aged 45 to 75 who received an inactivated influenza vaccine.

This clonotype was recorded a few times. The CDR3 is CASSVGGVGHQETQYF. The CDR3 coding sequence is TGTGCCAGCAGCGTAGGGGGGGTTGGTCACCAAGAGACCCAGTACTTC. The chain links TRBV9 to TRBJ2-5, with D perhaps matching TRBD2 (6 bases). Germline-derived CDR1 and CDR2 are SGDLS and YYNGEE. The CDR3 is 16 residues long. Trimming shortened V by 0 bases and J by 0 bases, and 12 bases separated the two germline ends.

This clonotype was recorded many times. The V and J genes are TRBV7-2 and TRBJ2-1, with unresolved D. This CDR3 spans 13 amino acids. CDR1 is SGHTA and CDR2 is FQGNSA in the germline V gene. V gave up 2 bases and J gave up 10 bases, with 12 bases separating them. CDR3 bases: TGTGCCAGCAGCTTATTTCGGATCGGGGAGCAGTTCTTC. This translates into CASSLFRIGEQFF.

This sequence joins TRBV28 and TRBJ2-7, with TRBD1 as a possible D gene (6 bases). Trimming took 10 bases from V and 2 from J, leaving 12 bases between them. CDR1 is MDHEN, CDR2 SYDVKM, per germline. The CDR3 runs 12 residues. CDR3 nucleotides: TGTGCCACCCGACAGGCAACCTACGAGCAGTACTTC. Encoded protein: CATRQATYEQYF.

The chain joins TRBV12-3 or TRBV12-4 to TRBJ1-5; a weak D match, TRBD1 (5 bases). The length of the CDR3 is 15 residues. Trimming stripped 5 bases from V and 0 bases from J, with 11 bases between. In DNA form, the CDR3 reads TGTGCCAGCAGTCAGACAGAAGATAGCAATCAGCCCCAGCATTTT. Translating it yields CASSQTEDSNQPQHF.

This clonotype was counted between two and nine times. The CDR3 here is CSARTGEGSLGNTQYF. In DNA form, the CDR3 reads TGCAGTGCTAGAACAGGGGAGGGTTCGCTGGGAAATACGCAGTATTTT. The chain couples TRBV20-1 to TRBJ2-3, with D perhaps being TRBD1 or TRBD2 (7 bases each). V lost 2 bases and J lost 7, with 22 bases in between. Germline V CDR1 and CDR2: DFQATT, SNEGSKA (reference sequence). The CDR3 is made up of 16 amino acids.

J is TRBJ2-5 and V is TRBV12-3 or TRBV12-4, with a weak D call TRBD1 (6 bases). V dropped 6 bases and J dropped 5 bases, with 13 bases sitting between them. The CDR3 sequence is 13 residues long. The CDR3 DNA sequence: TGTGCCAGCAGACTTGGGGGCGCGGAGACCCAGTACTTC. Translated, it gives CASRLGGAETQYF.

With respect to this clonotype: One junction end disagrees with the germline gene, perhaps due to a read error. V and J are TRBV29-1 and TRBJ1-5, with TRBD1 identical over 10 bases. The germline CDR1 and CDR2 sequences are SQVTM and ANQGSEA. The CDR3 is made up of 14 amino acids. The CDR3 nucleotides read TGCAGCGTCTCGTCCGGGACAGGGGACCAGCCCCGGCATTTT. Protein: CSVSSGTGDQPRHF.

V and J are TRBV16 and TRBJ1-2, with D unclear. Germline CDR1 and CDR2: KGHSY and FQNENV. The V and J ends lost 0 bases and 7 bases respectively, with 9 bases between them. The length of the CDR3 is 13 residues. CDR3: CASSQSGGTGYTF. The CDR3 DNA follows: TGTGCCAGCAGCCAATCGGGTGGAACTGGCTACACCTTC.

Only a few counts were recorded for this clonotype. The V call is TRBV3-1, the J call TRBJ1-4, with 7 nucleotides matching TRBD1. Germline lookup yields CDR1 LGHDT and CDR2 YNNKEL (reference sequence). The CDR3 sequence is 16 residues long. V dropped 4 bases and J dropped 8; count of bases not matched to a gene: 13. The CDR3 nucleotides read TGTGCCAGCAGCCCCCTAGGACAGGAAGGTTTCGAAAAACTGTTTTTT. Translating gives CASSPLGQEGFEKLFF. The full variable domain, completed using reference TRBV3-1 and TRBJ1-4, is DTAVSQTPKYLVTQMGNDKSIKCEQNLGHDTMYWYKQDSKKFLKIMFSYNNKELIINETVPNRFSPKSPDKAHLNLHINSLELGDSAVYFCASSPLGQEGFEKLFFGSGTQLSVL.

The chain couples TRBV7-2 to TRBJ1-1, with D unresolved. Between the trimmed V and J ends, which lost 5 bases and 7 bases, there was a span of 20 bases. The CDR3 spans 15 residues. CDR1 and CDR2 from the germline V gene are SGHTA and FQGNSA. The CDR3 loop reads CASSQRAIMNLEAFF. CDR3 bases: TGTGCCAGCAGCCAACGGGCGATAATGAACCTTGAAGCTTTCTTT.

The V call is TRBV6-1, the J call TRBJ2-1; 9 bases are a match to TRBD2. Germline CDR1 reads MNHNS; CDR2 reads SASEGT. The CDR3 covers 15 residues. The trim removed 4 bases at V and 6 bases at J, leaving 7 bases unmatched. CDR3 nucleotides: TGTGCCAGCAGTGCCTCCGGGACTAGCCCCAATGAGCAGTTCTTC. Translated: CASSASGTSPNEQFF.

The chain joins TRBV20-1 to TRBJ2-7; 9 nucleotides match TRBD2. Germline V CDR1 and CDR2: DFQATT, SNEGSKA (reference sequence). The CDR3 loop spans 15 amino acids. Losses at the gene ends were 6 bases for V and 2 bases for J; bases not matched to a gene: 11. The CDR3 loop is CSAEIAGALPYEQYF. CDR3 nucleotide sequence: TGCAGTGCGGAAATAGCGGGGGCCCTACCCTACGAGCAGTACTTC.

This clonotype was seen a few times. This chain joins TRBV6-2 or TRBV6-3 and TRBJ2-7; 9 bases agree with TRBD2. The length of the CDR3 is 16 residues. Per the germline V gene, CDR1 is MNHEY and CDR2 is SVGEGT. J gave up 0 bases and V 7 bases, and 10 bases lay outside the gene matches. As DNA, the CDR3 is TGTGCCAGCATCTCCCCCCTAGCGGGACCCTCCTACGAGCAGTACTTC. Protein sequence: CASISPLAGPSYEQYF.

The V call is TRBV5-1, the J call TRBJ1-1; no clear D gene. The germline CDR1 and CDR2 sequences are SGHRS and YFSETQ. V lost 4 bases and J lost 3, with 16 bases in between. The CDR3 contains 15 residues. CDR3 sequence (DNA): TGCGCCAGCAGCGCTGGATGGGAGGGATACACTGAAGCTTTCTTT. Its translation: CASSAGWEGYTEAFF.

The chain links TRBV12-3 or TRBV12-4 to TRBJ2-3, with 12 positions matching TRBD2. The J segment lost 1 base and the V segment lost 6 bases, leaving 5 bases of the junction unmatched. This CDR3 region has 16 residues. DNA for the CDR3: TGTGCCAGCAGAAGACTAGCGGGGGACCGCACAGATACGCAGTATTTT. Translation: CASRRLAGDRTDTQYF.

The chain is built from TRBV2 and TRBJ1-5; possibly TRBD1 for D (6 bases). V dropped 3 bases and J dropped 6 bases, with 12 bases sitting between them. Germline lookup yields CDR1 SNHLY and CDR2 FYNNEI. The CDR3 has 14 amino acids. The CDR3 reads CASSDRGAGQPQHF. The DNA of the CDR3 is TGTGCCAGCAGTGACCGGGGGGCTGGTCAGCCCCAGCATTTT.

The chain uses TRBV6-2 or TRBV6-3 and TRBJ2-6; tentatively, D is TRBD1 or TRBD2 (5 bases each). Trimming cost V 6 bases and J 1 base, with 10 bases left between them. The CDR3 covers 15 residues. From germline, CDR1 is MNHEY and CDR2 SVGEGT. The CDR3 region has the DNA TGTGCCAGCAGCCGGGACCATTCTGGGGCCAACGTCCTGACTTTC. Protein product: CASSRDHSGANVLTF.

The chain couples TRBV6-1 to TRBJ2-7; either TRBD1 or TRBD2 may supply D (5 bases each). Trimming removed 6 bases at V and 3 bases at J, with 18 bases between. In germline, CDR1 is MNHNS, CDR2 SASEGT. This CDR3 contains 15 residues. As DNA, the CDR3 is TGTGCCAGCAGACGGTACCGGGACCTGAGCTACGAGCAGTACTTC. Translating it yields CASRRYRDLSYEQYF.

The V call is TRBV19, the J call TRBJ2-4, with D possibly matching TRBD2 (5 bases). Trimming pared 3 bases from V and 0 bases from J, leaving 12 bases between. Germline V lookup: CDR1 LNHDA, CDR2 SQIVND (reference sequence). This CDR3 spans 16 amino acids. CDR3 in amino acids: CASSIIRDGAKNIQYF. CDR3 DNA: TGTGCCAGTAGTATTATCCGGGATGGAGCCAAAAACATTCAGTACTTC.

This clonotype was observed a single time. This chain joins TRBV5-4 and TRBJ1-2; possible D gene TRBD1, 6 bases. The V end was cut by 2 bases, the J end by 6 bases, with 14 bases between. CDR3 length: 14 residues. The V gene's germline CDR1 is SGHNT and CDR2 YYREEE (reference sequence). Here the CDR3 reads CASSLDGGADGYTF. CDR3 bases: TGTGCCAGCAGCTTAGACGGGGGCGCCGATGGCTACACCTTC. Combining the CDR3 with reference TRBV5-4 and TRBJ1-2 gives the whole variable domain ETGVTQSPTHLIKTRGQQVTLRCSSQSGHNTVSWYQQALGQGPQFIFQYYREEENGRGNFPPRFSGLQFPNYSSELNVNALELDDSALYLCASSLDGGADGYTFGSGTRLTVV.

This clonotype has more than one count but fewer than ten. This chain links TRBV11-1 with TRBJ2-4, with D perhaps being TRBD1 or TRBD2 (6 bases each). Deletions cut 1 base from V and 9 bases from J, with 28 bases between. CDR1 is SGHAT, CDR2 FQDESV, per germline (reference sequence). CDR3 size: 19 residues. CDR3 amino acids: CASSLGIRGEGGHTSIQYF. The CDR3 bases are TGTGCCAGCAGCTTAGGTATCCGGGGCGAGGGGGGTCACACAAGCATTCAGTACTTC.

The chain combines TRBV20-1 with TRBJ1-5, with TRBD1 as a possible D gene (6 bases). Germline V lookup: CDR1 DFQATT, CDR2 SNEGSKA (reference sequence). The CDR3 consists of 13 residues. V was clipped by 5 bases and J by 9 bases, with 17 bases between them. CDR3 nucleotide sequence: TGCAGTGCTCTTGACAGGCCCCAAGGGCCCCAGCATTTT. Translated, it gives CSALDRPQGPQHF.